One sample yielded the 18 T cell receptor beta chains listed below, sequenced in a study of blood T cell repertoires in COVID-19. Assay: immunoSEQ multiplex PCR; the TCRdb copy retains only in-frame clones and omits some. The top ten hold around 14% of the sample, which has around 150,000 clones, about 83% seen once. The sample was peripheral blood. The receptors stem from a woman at least 80 years old with acute or convalescent COVID-19.

The V call is TRBV11-2, the J call TRBJ1-1, with a possible D match to TRBD1 (6 bases). The CDR3 has 15 amino acids. Trimming took 4 bases from V and 0 from J, leaving 12 bases between them. CDR1 is SGHAT and CDR2 is FQNNGV in the germline V gene. CDR3 DNA: TGTGCCAGCAGCTCATTAGGACAGATGAACACTGAAGCTTTCTTT. This translates into CASSSLGQMNTEAFF.

This chain joins TRBV5-4 and TRBJ1-1, with 8 positions matching TRBD1. V dropped 5 bases and J dropped 2; count of bases not matched to a gene: 5. The CDR3 covers 14 residues. Germline V gives CDR1 SGHNT, CDR2 YYREEE (reference sequence). The CDR3 coding sequence is TGTGCCAGCAGTTCGGACAGGGCAAACACTGAAGCTTTCTTT. Translation gives CASSSDRANTEAFF.

This clone was counted many times. The chain uses TRBV18 and TRBJ1-2, with D tentatively TRBD1 (6 bases). V was cut by 2 bases and J by 6 bases, with 13 bases left in between. CDR3 length equals 14 residues. Germline loops: CDR1 KGHSH, CDR2 LQKENI. CDR3 region: CASSPTQGSNGYTF. The CDR3 DNA sequence: TGTGCCAGCTCACCAACCCAGGGGAGTAATGGCTACACCTTC. Full variable domain (outside the CDR3, taken from reference TRBV18 and TRBJ1-2): NAGVMQNPRHLVRRRGQEARLRCSPMKGHSHVYWYRQLPEEGLKFMVYLQKENIIDESGMPKERFSAEFPKEGPSILRIQQVVRGDSAAYFCASSPTQGSNGYTFGSGTRLTVV.

V is TRBV4-1 and J is TRBJ1-5, with D hard to call. Germline CDR1 is MGHRA and CDR2 is YSYEKL. CDR3 length: 16 amino acids. The V and J ends lost 1 base and 0 bases respectively, with 10 bases between them. The DNA of the CDR3 is TGCGCCAGCAGCCAAGCGGCAGGCTATAGCAATCAGCCCCAGCATTTT. This codes for CASSQAAGYSNQPQHF.

This clone was found a few times. The rearrangement joins TRBV6-5 to TRBJ1-3; no definite D call. Germline assignment: CDR1 MNHEY and CDR2 SVGAGI. This CDR3 comprises 12 residues. CDR3 in amino acids: CVTISSGNTIYF. CDR3 nucleotide sequence: TGTGTCACCATTAGCTCTGGAAACACCATATATTTT.

This chain links TRBV6-5 with TRBJ1-6; the match to TRBD1 covers 7 bases. The CDR3 loop spans 15 amino acids. Per germline, CDR1 MNHEY and CDR2 SVGAGI. Unmatched junction bases numbered 6, after V lost 2 bases and J lost 8 bases. CDR3 loop: CASSYKGARDSPLHF. The CDR3 bases are TGTGCCAGCAGTTACAAGGGGGCACGGGATTCACCCCTCCACTTT.

The V and J genes are TRBV5-1 and TRBJ2-2, with 11 nucleotides matching TRBD2. The CDR3 contains 15 residues. V gave up 1 base and J gave up 7 bases; unmatched junction bases: 3. Germline assignment: CDR1 SGHRS and CDR2 YFSETQ. Here the CDR3 DNA reads TGCGCCAGCAGCTTGCCCCTAGCGGGGGGCGGGGAGCTGTTTTTT. It is translated as CASSLPLAGGGELFF.

V usage is TRBV7-2 and J usage is TRBJ2-7; 7 positions match TRBD2. Germline CDR1 SGHTA, CDR2 FQGNSA. The CDR3 length is 13 residues. Germline trimming cut 3 bases from V and 3 bases from J; bases unmatched to any gene: 2. DNA for the CDR3: TGTGCCAGCAGCTTTTGGACTAGCTACGAGCAGTACTTC. Its translation is CASSFWTSYEQYF.

The genes are TRBV10-3 and TRBJ2-1, with TRBD2 matching over 9 bases. Germline loops: CDR1 ENHRY, CDR2 SYGVKD. The CDR3 totals 18 residues. V was clipped by 6 bases and J by 4 bases; unmatched bases: 16. As DNA, the CDR3 is TGTGCCATCAGGGGCGCGGCTAGCGGGACTCGGGGTTACAATGAGCAGTTCTTC. The encoded protein is CAIRGAASGTRGYNEQFF.

The gene calls are TRBV7-8 and TRBJ1-5; TRBD1 aligns across 9 bases. With 5 bases clipped from V and 6 bases from J, the junction kept 2 bases outside the gene matches. Germline V gene sequence: CDR1 SGHVS, CDR2 FQNEAQ. The CDR3 is 13 residues long. The CDR3 nucleotides read TGTGCCAGCAGCCAGGACAGGGGTCAGCCCCAGCATTTT. It is translated as CASSQDRGQPQHF.

The rearrangement links TRBV12-3 or TRBV12-4 to TRBJ1-2, with a weak D call TRBD1 (6 bases). This CDR3 is 13 amino acids long. The V end was cut by 5 bases, the J end by 2 bases, with 9 bases between. CDR3 sequence (DNA): TGTGCCAGCAGTCAGGGGACAAACTATGGCTACACCTTC. Amino acid sequence: CASSQGTNYGYTF.

This clone has a handful of counts. This sequence joins TRBV15 and TRBJ1-2; possibly TRBD1 for D (6 bases). Between the trimmed V and J ends, which lost 0 bases and 9 bases, there was a span of 17 bases. The CDR3 runs 15 residues. Germline CDR1 reads LNHNV; CDR2 reads YYDKDF (reference sequence). The CDR3 loop is CATSRDHQGPSRYTF. CDR3 nucleotide sequence: TGTGCCACCAGCAGAGATCACCAGGGGCCTAGTCGCTACACCTTC.

This chain connects TRBV7-6 to TRBJ2-3, with D possibly matching TRBD2 (6 bases). This CDR3 region has 14 residues. Germline-derived CDR1 and CDR2 are SGHVS and FNYEAQ. V lost 0 bases and J 5 bases, leaving 9 bases between the germline ends. The CDR3 loop is CASSLAPGEDTQYF. The DNA of the CDR3 is TGTGCCAGCAGCTTAGCGCCGGGAGAAGATACGCAGTATTTT.

This chain uses TRBV2 with TRBJ2-1; D is unclear. The CDR3 totals 12 residues. V was cut by 5 bases and J by 9 bases, with 11 bases left in between. CDR1 is SNHLY, CDR2 FYNNEI, per germline. The CDR3 region is CASSSDSGEQFF. In nucleotides, the CDR3 is TGTGCCAGCAGTTCTGACTCGGGTGAGCAGTTCTTC.

This chain connects TRBV19 to TRBJ2-1; 7 bases match TRBD1. The germline V gene has CDR1 LNHDA and CDR2 SQIVND (reference sequence). The CDR3 length is 15 residues. The ends lost 4 bases at V and 6 bases at J; junction bases unmatched: 9. CDR3 region: CASSRLRQGTNEQFF. CDR3 DNA: TGTGCCAGTAGTAGACTTAGACAGGGTACCAATGAGCAGTTCTTC.

The V and J genes are TRBV2 and TRBJ2-1, with D possibly TRBD2 on 6 matching bases. The V gene lost 8 bases and the J gene lost 0 bases, with 11 bases spanning the gap. Germline loops: CDR1 SNHLY, CDR2 FYNNEI. CDR3 length equals 14 residues. The CDR3 bases are TGTGCCAGCGTAGCGGAGAGCTCCTACAATGAGCAGTTCTTC. This translates into CASVAESSYNEQFF.

The genes are TRBV2 and TRBJ1-2; D unclear. V lost 5 bases and J 4 bases, leaving 17 bases between the germline ends. The germline V gene encodes CDR1 SNHLY and CDR2 FYNNEI. This CDR3 is 15 amino acids long. The DNA for the CDR3 is TGTGCCAGCAGTCCCGAAGGACGGACTTCCTATGGCTACACCTTC. Translating it yields CASSPEGRTSYGYTF. The variable domain in full, with the rest retrieved from reference TRBV2 and TRBJ1-2, is EPEVTQTPSHQVTQMGQEVILRCVPISNHLYFYWYRQILGQKVEFLVSFYNNEISEKSEIFDDQFSVERPDGSNFTLKIRSTKLEDSAMYFCASSPEGRTSYGYTFGSGTRLTVV.

This clone was seen only a few times. The chain couples TRBV5-4 to TRBJ1-2; perhaps TRBD1 as D (6 bases). The CDR3 extends over 13 amino acids. V shed 4 bases and J shed 1 base, with 8 bases lying between them. Germline CDR1 is SGHNT and CDR2 is YYREEE (reference sequence). CDR3 in DNA: TGTGCCAGCAGCCAACAGGGTAACTATGGCTACACCTTC. Protein: CASSQQGNYGYTF.